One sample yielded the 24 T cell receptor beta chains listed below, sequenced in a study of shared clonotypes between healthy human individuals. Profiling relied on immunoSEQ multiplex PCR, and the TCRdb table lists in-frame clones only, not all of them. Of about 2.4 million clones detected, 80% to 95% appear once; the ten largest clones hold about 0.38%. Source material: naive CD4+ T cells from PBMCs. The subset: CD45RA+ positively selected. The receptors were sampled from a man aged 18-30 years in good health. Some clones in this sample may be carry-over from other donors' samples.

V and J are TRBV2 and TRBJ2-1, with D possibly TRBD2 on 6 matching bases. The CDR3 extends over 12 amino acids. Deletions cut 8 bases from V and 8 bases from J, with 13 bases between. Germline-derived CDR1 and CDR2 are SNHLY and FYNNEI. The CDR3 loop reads CASWRGRDEQFF. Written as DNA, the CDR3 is TGTGCCAGCTGGAGGGGTCGCGATGAGCAGTTCTTC. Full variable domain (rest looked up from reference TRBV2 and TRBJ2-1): EPEVTQTPSHQVTQMGQEVILRCVPISNHLYFYWYRQILGQKVEFLVSFYNNEISEKSEIFDDQFSVERPDGSNFTLKIRSTKLEDSAMYFCASWRGRDEQFFGPGTRLTVL.

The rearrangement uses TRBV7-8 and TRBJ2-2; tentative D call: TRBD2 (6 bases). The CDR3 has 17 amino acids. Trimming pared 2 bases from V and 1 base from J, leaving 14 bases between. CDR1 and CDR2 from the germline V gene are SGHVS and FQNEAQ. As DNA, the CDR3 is TGTGCCAGCAGCTTAATTATGCGGGGCTTGAACACCGGGGAGCTGTTTTTT. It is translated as CASSLIMRGLNTGELFF.

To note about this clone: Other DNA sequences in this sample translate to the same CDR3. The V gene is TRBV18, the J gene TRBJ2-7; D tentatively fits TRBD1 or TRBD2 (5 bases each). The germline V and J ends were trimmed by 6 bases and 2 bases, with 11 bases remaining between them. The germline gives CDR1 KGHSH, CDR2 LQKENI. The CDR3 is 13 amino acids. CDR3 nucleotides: TGTGCCAGCTCGCCAGGGACGGCCTACGAGCAGTACTTC. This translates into CASSPGTAYEQYF.

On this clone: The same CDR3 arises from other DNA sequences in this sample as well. The CDR3 DNA follows: TGTGCCAGCAGTCGTCGGGAGACCCAGTACTTC. Residues: CASSRRETQYF. The rearrangement joins TRBV28 to TRBJ2-5; D remains ambiguous. The ends were cut back, 5 bases at V and 5 bases at J, with 6 bases in the middle. The CDR3 extends over 11 amino acids. Germline-derived CDR1 and CDR2 are MDHEN and SYDVKM. Full variable domain (remainder filled in from reference TRBV28 and TRBJ2-5): DVKVTQSSRYLVKRTGEKVFLECVQDMDHENMFWYRQDPGLGLRLIYFSYDVKMKEKGDIPEGYSVSREKKERFSLILESASTNQTSMYLCASSRRETQYFGPGTRLLVL.

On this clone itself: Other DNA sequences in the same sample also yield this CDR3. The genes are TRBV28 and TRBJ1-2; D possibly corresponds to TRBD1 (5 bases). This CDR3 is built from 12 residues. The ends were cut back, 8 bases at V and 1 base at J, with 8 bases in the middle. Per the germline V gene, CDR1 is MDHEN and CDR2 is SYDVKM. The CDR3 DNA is TGTGCCAGCGAAGGGGTTAACTATGGCTACACCTTC. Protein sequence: CASEGVNYGYTF.

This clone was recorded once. CDR3 in amino acids: CASSFQGGAYEQYF. The DNA of the CDR3 is TGTGCCAGCAGCTTCCAAGGGGGGGCTTACGAGCAGTACTTC. V and J are TRBV7-2 and TRBJ2-7; TRBD2 is a possible D gene (7 bases). The length of the CDR3 is 14 residues. Between the trimmed V and J ends, which lost 3 bases and 4 bases, there was a span of 13 bases. CDR1 and CDR2 from the germline V gene are SGHTA and FQGNSA. The complete variable domain, with remaining parts taken from reference TRBV7-2 and TRBJ2-7, reads GAGVSQSPSNKVTEKGKDVELRCDPISGHTALYWYRQSLGQGLEFLIYFQGNSAPDKSGLPSDRFSAERTGGSVSTLTIQRTQQEDSAVYLCASSFQGGAYEQYFGPGTRLTVT.

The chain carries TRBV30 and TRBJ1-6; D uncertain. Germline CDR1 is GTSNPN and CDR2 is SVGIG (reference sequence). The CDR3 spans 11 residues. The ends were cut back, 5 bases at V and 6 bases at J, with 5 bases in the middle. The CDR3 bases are TGTGCCTGGGCGGGTAATTCACCCCTCCACTTT. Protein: CAWAGNSPLHF.

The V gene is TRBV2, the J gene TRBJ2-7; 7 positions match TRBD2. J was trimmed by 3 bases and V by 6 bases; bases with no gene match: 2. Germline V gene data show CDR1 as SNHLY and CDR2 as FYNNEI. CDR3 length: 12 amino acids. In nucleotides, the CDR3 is TGTGCCAGCAGGGCTAGCGGCTACGAGCAGTACTTC. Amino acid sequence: CASRASGYEQYF.

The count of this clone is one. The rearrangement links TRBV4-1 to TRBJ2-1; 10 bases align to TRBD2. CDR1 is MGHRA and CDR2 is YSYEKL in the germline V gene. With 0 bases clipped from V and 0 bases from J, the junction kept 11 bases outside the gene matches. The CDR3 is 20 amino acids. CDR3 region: CASSQDAASGRKTSYNEQFF. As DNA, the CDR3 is TGCGCCAGCAGCCAAGACGCGGCTAGCGGGAGAAAGACCTCCTACAATGAGCAGTTCTTC.

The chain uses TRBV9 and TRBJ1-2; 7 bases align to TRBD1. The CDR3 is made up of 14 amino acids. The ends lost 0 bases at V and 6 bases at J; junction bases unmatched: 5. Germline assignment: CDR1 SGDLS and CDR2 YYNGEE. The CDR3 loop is CASSVVAGGNGYTF. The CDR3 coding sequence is TGTGCCAGCAGCGTAGTGGCAGGGGGGAATGGCTACACCTTC.

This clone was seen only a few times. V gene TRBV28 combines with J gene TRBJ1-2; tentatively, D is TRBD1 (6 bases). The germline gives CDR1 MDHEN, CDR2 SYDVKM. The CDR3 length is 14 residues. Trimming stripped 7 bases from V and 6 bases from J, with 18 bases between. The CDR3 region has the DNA TGTGCCAGCACCCTATCGGGGGGCGTTCATGGCTACACCTTC. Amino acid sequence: CASTLSGGVHGYTF.

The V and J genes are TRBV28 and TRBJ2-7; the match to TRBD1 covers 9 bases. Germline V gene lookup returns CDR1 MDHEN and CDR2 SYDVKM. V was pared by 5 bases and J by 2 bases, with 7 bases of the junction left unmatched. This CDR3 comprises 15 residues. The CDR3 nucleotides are TGTGCCAGCAGTCCCACAGGGGGCGCAGCCTACGAGCAGTACTTC. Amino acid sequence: CASSPTGGAAYEQYF.

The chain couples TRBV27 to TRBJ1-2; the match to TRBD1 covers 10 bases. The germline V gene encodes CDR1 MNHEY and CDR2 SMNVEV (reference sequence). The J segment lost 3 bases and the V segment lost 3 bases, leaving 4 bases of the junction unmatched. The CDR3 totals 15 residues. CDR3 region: CASSFGTGADYGYTF. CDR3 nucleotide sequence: TGTGCCAGCAGTTTCGGGACAGGGGCCGACTATGGCTACACCTTC.

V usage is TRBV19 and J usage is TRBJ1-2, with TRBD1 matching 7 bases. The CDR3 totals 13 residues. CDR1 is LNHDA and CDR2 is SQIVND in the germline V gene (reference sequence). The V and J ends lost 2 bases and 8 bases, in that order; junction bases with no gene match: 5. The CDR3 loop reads CASSITAGGGYTF. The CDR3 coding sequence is TGTGCCAGTAGTATAACGGCAGGGGGAGGCTACACCTTC.

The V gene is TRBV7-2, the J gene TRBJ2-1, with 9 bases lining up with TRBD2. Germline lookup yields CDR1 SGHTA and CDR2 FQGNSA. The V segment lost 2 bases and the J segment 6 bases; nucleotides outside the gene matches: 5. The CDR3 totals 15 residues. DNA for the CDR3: TGTGCCAGCAGCTTACTAGCGGGAAACGTCAATGAGCAGTTCTTC. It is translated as CASSLLAGNVNEQFF.

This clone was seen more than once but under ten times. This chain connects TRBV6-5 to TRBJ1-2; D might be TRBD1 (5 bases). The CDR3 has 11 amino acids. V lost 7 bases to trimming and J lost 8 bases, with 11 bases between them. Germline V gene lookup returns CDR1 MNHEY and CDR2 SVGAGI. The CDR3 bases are TGTGCCAGCACGGGGACTTTCGGCTACACCTTC. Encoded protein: CASTGTFGYTF.

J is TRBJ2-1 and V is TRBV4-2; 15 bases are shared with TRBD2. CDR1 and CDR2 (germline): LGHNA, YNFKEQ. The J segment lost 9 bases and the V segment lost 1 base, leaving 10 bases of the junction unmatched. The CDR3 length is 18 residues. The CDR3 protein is CASSQGNQGLAGGVEQFF. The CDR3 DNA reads TGTGCCAGCAGCCAAGGGAATCAGGGACTAGCGGGAGGTGTTGAGCAGTTCTTC.

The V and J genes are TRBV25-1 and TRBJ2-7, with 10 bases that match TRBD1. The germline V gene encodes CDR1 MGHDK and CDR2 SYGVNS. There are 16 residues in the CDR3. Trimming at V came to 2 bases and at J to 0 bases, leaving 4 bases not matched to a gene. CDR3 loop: CASSEVDRGYSYEQYF. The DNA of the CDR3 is TGTGCCAGCAGTGAAGTGGACAGGGGGTACTCCTACGAGCAGTACTTC.

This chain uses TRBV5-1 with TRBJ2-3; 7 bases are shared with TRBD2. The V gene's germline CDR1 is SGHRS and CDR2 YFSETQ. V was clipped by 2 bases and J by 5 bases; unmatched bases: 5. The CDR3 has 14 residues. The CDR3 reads CASSLSSSGDTQYF. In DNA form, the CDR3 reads TGCGCCAGCAGCTTATCGTCTAGCGGAGATACGCAGTATTTT.

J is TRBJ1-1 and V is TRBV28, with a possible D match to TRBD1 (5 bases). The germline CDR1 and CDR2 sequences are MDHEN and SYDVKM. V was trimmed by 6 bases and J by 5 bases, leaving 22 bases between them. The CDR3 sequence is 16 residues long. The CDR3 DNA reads TGTGCCAGCAGATCACGACGGGATCGTTCAGGGACTGAAGCTTTCTTT. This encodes CASRSRRDRSGTEAFF.

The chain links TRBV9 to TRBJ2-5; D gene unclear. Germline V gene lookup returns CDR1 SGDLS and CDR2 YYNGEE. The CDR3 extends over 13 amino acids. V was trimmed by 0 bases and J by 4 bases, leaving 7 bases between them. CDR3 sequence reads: CASSVVMGETQYF. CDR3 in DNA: TGTGCCAGCAGCGTAGTAATGGGAGAGACCCAGTACTTC.

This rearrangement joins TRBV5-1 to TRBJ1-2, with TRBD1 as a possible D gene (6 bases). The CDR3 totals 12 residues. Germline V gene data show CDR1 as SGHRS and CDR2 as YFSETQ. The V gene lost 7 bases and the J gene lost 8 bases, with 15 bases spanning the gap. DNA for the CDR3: TGCGCCAGCGGCCCCCCCGGGGGCGGCTACACCTTC. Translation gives CASGPPGGGYTF.

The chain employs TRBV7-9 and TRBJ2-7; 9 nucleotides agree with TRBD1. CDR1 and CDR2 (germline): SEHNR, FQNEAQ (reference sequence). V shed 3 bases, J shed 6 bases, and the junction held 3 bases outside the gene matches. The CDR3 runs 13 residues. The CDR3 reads CASSLGQGFEQYF. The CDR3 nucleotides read TGTGCCAGCAGCTTGGGACAGGGTTTCGAGCAGTACTTC.

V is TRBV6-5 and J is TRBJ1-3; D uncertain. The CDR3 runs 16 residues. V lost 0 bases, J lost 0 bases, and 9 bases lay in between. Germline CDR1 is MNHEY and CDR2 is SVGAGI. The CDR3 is CASSYSAGSSGNTIYF. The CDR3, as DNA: TGTGCCAGCAGTTACTCGGCGGGCAGCTCTGGAAACACCATATATTTT.